Sequencing of this TCR beta chain was carried out in a study of cytomegalovirus exposure and HLA in healthy donors. Broader study findings: One variant, a missense change in DCLRE1C, was linked in a later analysis to TCR beta V- and J-gene trimming.

Primers: 60 Vbeta forward and 13 Jbeta reverse. Only in-frame clones appear in the TCRdb table, and some are missing; sequencing was by immunoSEQ multiplex PCR. The sample lists 150,000 to 180,000 clones; around 74% were seen once. Germline CDR1 SGHVS, CDR2 FQNEAQ. V lost 5 bases, J lost 7 bases, and 6 bases stayed unmatched. The CDR3 contains 14 residues. To note about this clone: The antigen is unknown.

This TCR came from a man aged 18 to 35 in good health and CMV-seronegative. The chain carries TRBV7-8 and TRBJ1-2; 11 bases are a match to TRBD1. The sample taken for sequencing was PBMCs. The CDR3 spells CASSKDRGHRGYTF. CDR3 bases: TGTGCCAGCAGCAAGGACAGGGGGCATCGTGGCTACACCTTC.